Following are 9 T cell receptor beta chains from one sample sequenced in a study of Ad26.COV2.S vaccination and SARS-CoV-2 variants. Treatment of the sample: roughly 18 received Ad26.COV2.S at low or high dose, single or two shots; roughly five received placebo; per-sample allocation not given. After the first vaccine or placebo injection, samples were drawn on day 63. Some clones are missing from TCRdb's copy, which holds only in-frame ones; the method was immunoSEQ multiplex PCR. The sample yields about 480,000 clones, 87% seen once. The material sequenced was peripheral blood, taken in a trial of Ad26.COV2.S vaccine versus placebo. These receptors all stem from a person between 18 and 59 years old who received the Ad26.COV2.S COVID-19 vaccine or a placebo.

The CDR3 protein is CASSIGWASDTQYF. The CDR3 DNA sequence: TGTGCCAGTAGTATAGGCTGGGCTAGCGATACGCAGTATTTT. The rearrangement uses TRBV19 and TRBJ2-3; D perhaps matches TRBD2 (5 bases). Germline V gene sequence: CDR1 LNHDA, CDR2 SQIVND (reference sequence). CDR3 size: 14 residues. The V gene lost 1 base and the J gene lost 6 bases, with 11 bases spanning the gap.

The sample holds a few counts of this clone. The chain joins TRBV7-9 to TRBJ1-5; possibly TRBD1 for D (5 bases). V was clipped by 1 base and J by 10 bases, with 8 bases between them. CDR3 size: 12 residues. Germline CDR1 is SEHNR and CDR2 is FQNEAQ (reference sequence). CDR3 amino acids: CASSLDRDPQHF. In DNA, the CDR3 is TGTGCCAGCAGCTTAGATCGGGACCCCCAGCATTTT.

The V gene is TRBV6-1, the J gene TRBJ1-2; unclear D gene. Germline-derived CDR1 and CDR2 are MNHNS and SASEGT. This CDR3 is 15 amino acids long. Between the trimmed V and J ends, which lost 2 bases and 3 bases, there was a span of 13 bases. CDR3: CASSEFREVDYGYTF. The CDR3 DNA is TGTGCCAGCAGTGAATTCAGAGAGGTGGACTATGGCTACACCTTC.

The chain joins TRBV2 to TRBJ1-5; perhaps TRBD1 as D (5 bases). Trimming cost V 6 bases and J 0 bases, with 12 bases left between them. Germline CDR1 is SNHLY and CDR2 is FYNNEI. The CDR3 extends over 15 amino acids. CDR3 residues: CASRQDRNSNQPQHF. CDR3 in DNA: TGTGCCAGCAGACAAGACAGAAATAGCAATCAGCCCCAGCATTTT.

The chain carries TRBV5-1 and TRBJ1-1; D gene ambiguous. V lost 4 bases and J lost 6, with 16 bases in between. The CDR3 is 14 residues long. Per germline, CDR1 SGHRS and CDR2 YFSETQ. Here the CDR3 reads CASSHEGFLPEAFF. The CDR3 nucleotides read TGCGCCAGCAGCCACGAGGGCTTCCTCCCTGAAGCTTTCTTT.

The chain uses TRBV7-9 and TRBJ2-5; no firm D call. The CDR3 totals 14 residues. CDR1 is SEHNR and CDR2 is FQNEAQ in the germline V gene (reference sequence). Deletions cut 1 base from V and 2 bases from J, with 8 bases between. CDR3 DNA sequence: TGTGCCAGCAGCTTAGACAACAGACAAGAGACCCAGTACTTC. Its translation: CASSLDNRQETQYF.

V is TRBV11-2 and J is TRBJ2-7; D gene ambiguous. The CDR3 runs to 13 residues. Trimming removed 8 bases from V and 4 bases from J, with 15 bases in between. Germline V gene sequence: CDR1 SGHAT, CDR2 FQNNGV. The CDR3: CASLNGPVYEQYF. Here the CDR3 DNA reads TGTGCCAGCTTAAATGGCCCGGTGTACGAGCAGTACTTC.

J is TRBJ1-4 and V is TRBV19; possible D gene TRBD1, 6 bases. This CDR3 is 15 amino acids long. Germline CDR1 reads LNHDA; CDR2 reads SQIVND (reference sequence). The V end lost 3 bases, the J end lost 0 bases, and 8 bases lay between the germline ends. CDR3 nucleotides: TGTGCCAGTAGTATCAGGACAGCAACTAATGAAAAACTGTTTTTT. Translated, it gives CASSIRTATNEKLFF. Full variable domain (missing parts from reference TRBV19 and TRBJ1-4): DGGITQSPKYLFRKEGQNVTLSCEQNLNHDAMYWYRQDPGQGLRLIYYSQIVNDFQKGDIAEGYSVSREKKESFPLTVTSAQKNPTAFYLCASSIRTATNEKLFFGSGTQLSVL.

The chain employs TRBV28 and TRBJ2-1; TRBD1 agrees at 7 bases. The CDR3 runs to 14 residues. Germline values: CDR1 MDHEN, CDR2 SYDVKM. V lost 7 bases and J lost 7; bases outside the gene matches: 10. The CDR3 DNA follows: TGTGCCAGCAACCCTGACAGGGTCCTAAATGAGCAGTTCTTC. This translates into CASNPDRVLNEQFF.